These 27 T cell receptor beta chains were sequenced from one sample in a study of blood T cell repertoires in COVID-19 (dated by TCRdb to the early 2020s). Libraries came from the immunoSEQ multiplex PCR assay. What TCRdb holds here is the immuneACCESS table cut down to in-frame rearrangements. Part of the clones is not present; checked against another copy, under half of the missing clones reflect an unresolved V gene, and the others are unexplained. This sample gives some 220,000 clones in total; almost 85% of them show up just once. Approximately 2.4% of the sample rests with the top ten. What was sequenced was peripheral blood. The source of these receptors is a woman in her 70s with COVID-19, enrolled during active disease.

V usage is TRBV7-2 and J usage is TRBJ2-3; TRBD2 aligns across 11 bases. Germline V gene lookup returns CDR1 SGHTA and CDR2 FQGNSA. The CDR3 has 17 amino acids. The V and J ends lost 6 bases and 1 base, in that order; junction bases with no gene match: 9. CDR3 coding DNA: TGTGCCAGCAGTCCCCGGGGACTAGCGGAACGCACAGATACGCAGTATTTT. This encodes CASSPRGLAERTDTQYF. Using reference TRBV7-2 and TRBJ2-3 for the parts outside the CDR3, the full variable domain is GAGVSQSPSNKVTEKGKDVELRCDPISGHTALYWYRQSLGQGLEFLIYFQGNSAPDKSGLPSDRFSAERTGGSVSTLTIQRTQQEDSAVYLCASSPRGLAERTDTQYFGPGTRLTVL.

This chain connects TRBV4-1 to TRBJ2-4, with a possible D match to TRBD2 (7 bases). The V end lost 0 bases, the J end lost 7 bases, and 22 bases lay between the germline ends. The CDR3 extends over 18 amino acids. The germline V gene encodes CDR1 MGHRA and CDR2 YSYEKL. For the CDR3, the DNA is TGCGCCAGCAGCCAAGATATTGGGAGGGGGGGGTTTGAGAACATTCAGTACTTC. Encoded protein: CASSQDIGRGGFENIQYF.

This sequence joins TRBV19 and TRBJ1-4; 8 bases agree with TRBD1. CDR3 size: 13 residues. Germline CDR1 is LNHDA and CDR2 is SQIVND (reference sequence). The V segment lost 10 bases and the J segment 11 bases; nucleotides outside the gene matches: 12. The CDR3: CATSGQGTGKLFF. The CDR3 bases are TGTGCCACAAGTGGACAGGGAACAGGGAAACTGTTTTTT.

CDR3 region: CASTRGGVGTEAFF. The CDR3 bases are TGTGCCAGCACTCGCGGGGGGGTTGGCACTGAAGCTTTCTTT. V usage is TRBV28 and J usage is TRBJ1-1, with D possibly TRBD1 on 5 matching bases. CDR3 size: 14 residues. V lost 7 bases and J 4 bases, leaving 16 bases between the germline ends. Germline CDR1 and CDR2: MDHEN and SYDVKM.

The chain uses TRBV20-1 and TRBJ1-2; 7 positions agree with TRBD1. The ends lost 3 bases at V and 5 bases at J; junction bases unmatched: 9. The CDR3 runs to 14 residues. In germline, CDR1 is DFQATT, CDR2 SNEGSKA (reference sequence). CDR3 region: CSASRRTGSYGYTF. The DNA of the CDR3 is TGCAGTGCTAGTCGCCGGACAGGTTCTTATGGCTACACCTTC.

The chain carries TRBV11-1 and TRBJ2-1; 8 bases are a match to TRBD1. Germline assignment: CDR1 SGHAT and CDR2 FQDESV (reference sequence). V trimming: 5 bases; J trimming: 8 bases; junction bases outside the gene matches: 8. The CDR3 runs 14 residues. The CDR3 reads CASSEDRVYDEQFF. The CDR3 DNA is TGTGCCAGCAGCGAGGACAGGGTGTACGATGAGCAGTTCTTC.

This chain links TRBV30 with TRBJ1-2, with D unresolved. V lost 0 bases and J 5 bases, leaving 7 bases between the germline ends. There are 12 residues in the CDR3. The germline CDR1 and CDR2 sequences are GTSNPN and SVGIG (reference sequence). The CDR3 DNA reads as TGTGCCTGGAGTGTATCGGGTTATGGCTACACCTTC. This gives the protein CAWSVSGYGYTF.

The genes are TRBV9 and TRBJ1-1, with no clear D. CDR3 length: 13 residues. Trimming took off 0 bases at V and 2 bases at J, with 5 bases between the two ends. From germline, CDR1 is SGDLS and CDR2 YYNGEE. CDR3 protein: CASSVGPNTEAFF. The DNA for the CDR3 is TGTGCCAGCAGCGTAGGGCCCAACACTGAAGCTTTCTTT. Complete variable domain (other parts from reference TRBV9 and TRBJ1-1): DSGVTQTPKHLITATGQRVTLRCSPRSGDLSVYWYQQSLDQGLQFLIQYYNGEERAKGNILERFSAQQFPDLHSELNLSSLELGDSALYFCASSVGPNTEAFFGQGTRLTVV.

J is TRBJ2-7 and V is TRBV23-1; TRBD1 matches 8 bases. TRBV23-1 is an ORF; its function is uncertain. CDR3 length: 13 residues. In DNA form, the CDR3 reads TGCGTTAAGAGGGGGACAGGCTCCTACGAGCAGTACTTC. Its translation: CVKRGTGSYEQYF.

V usage is TRBV6-6 and J usage is TRBJ1-5, with TRBD1 matching 9 bases. Germline CDR1 reads MNHNY; CDR2 reads SVGAGI (reference sequence). The CDR3 sequence is 15 residues long. V dropped 7 bases and J dropped 0; count of bases not matched to a gene: 4. The CDR3 spells CASTDRGDSNQPQHF. The CDR3, as DNA: TGTGCCAGCACCGACAGGGGGGATAGCAATCAGCCCCAGCATTTT.

The rearrangement uses TRBV5-1 and TRBJ2-2; D unclear. Germline V gene sequence: CDR1 SGHRS, CDR2 YFSETQ. V gave up 4 bases and J gave up 4 bases, with 14 bases separating them. The length of the CDR3 is 15 residues. The CDR3 DNA reads as TGCGCCAGCAGCCTGCCGGGTGAGAGCACCGGGGAGCTGTTTTTT. It specifies CASSLPGESTGELFF.

The chain uses TRBV19 and TRBJ2-3; 8 nucleotides match TRBD2. Trimming cost V 4 bases and J 4 bases; bases outside gene matches: 10. Per germline, CDR1 LNHDA and CDR2 SQIVND (reference sequence). The CDR3 contains 16 residues. DNA for the CDR3: TGTGCCAGTAGTAGATACAGCGGGAGTTACCCAGATACGCAGTATTTT. Amino acid sequence: CASSRYSGSYPDTQYF.

On this clone itself: The junction and the germline gene differ at one end; a read error may be behind it. CDR3 sequence: CASSLEGDRGLETQYF. The DNA of the CDR3 is TGTGCTAGCAGCTTAGAGGGTGACAGGGGGTTAGAGACCCAGTACTTC. The chain links TRBV7-7 to TRBJ2-5, with 9 bases lining up with TRBD1. This CDR3 has 16 amino acids. Per the germline V gene, CDR1 is SSHAT and CDR2 is FNYEAQ (reference sequence).

The chain employs TRBV25-1 and TRBJ2-2; D not resolved. Germline loops: CDR1 MGHDK, CDR2 SYGVNS. The CDR3 runs 15 residues. V lost 0 bases and J lost 2, with 7 bases in between. DNA for the CDR3: TGTGCCAGCAGTGAATATGTCTTCAACACCGGGGAGCTGTTTTTT. Its protein is CASSEYVFNTGELFF.

The chain is built from TRBV2 and TRBJ1-3; D unclear. The CDR3 runs 16 residues. Trimming removed 1 base at V and 1 base at J, with 11 bases between. The germline gives CDR1 SNHLY, CDR2 FYNNEI. DNA of the CDR3: TGTGCCAGCAGTGAAGTAATCGGGAAATCTGGAAACACCATATATTTT. Amino acid sequence: CASSEVIGKSGNTIYF.

This rearrangement joins TRBV6-5 to TRBJ2-7; the match to TRBD1 covers 12 bases. The ends lost 6 bases at V and 7 bases at J; junction bases unmatched: 7. Per the germline V gene, CDR1 is MNHEY and CDR2 is SVGAGI. This CDR3 contains 14 residues. CDR3 sequence reads: CASSWDRGREEQYF. The CDR3, as DNA: TGTGCCAGCAGCTGGGACAGGGGGCGAGAAGAGCAGTACTTC.

The chain employs TRBV30 and TRBJ1-4; unclear D gene. The germline V gene encodes CDR1 GTSNPN and CDR2 SVGIG (reference sequence). The CDR3 has 14 residues. Between the trimmed V and J ends, which lost 3 bases and 0 bases, there was a span of 8 bases. CDR3 in amino acids: CAWSLITTNEKLFF. DNA for the CDR3: TGTGCCTGGAGCCTTATTACAACTAATGAAAAACTGTTTTTT. The full variable domain, completed using reference TRBV30 and TRBJ1-4, is SQTIHQWPATLVQPVGSPLSLECTVEGTSNPNLYWYRQAAGRGLQLLFYSVGIGQISSEVPQNLSASRPQDRQFILSSKKLLLSDSGFYLCAWSLITTNEKLFFGSGTQLSVL.

This clone showed up just a few times. A junction boundary mismatches the germline segment, possibly from a read error. The chain combines TRBV10-3 with TRBJ2-5; possibly TRBD2 for D (6 bases). From germline, CDR1 is ENHRY and CDR2 SYGVKD. CDR3 length equals 13 residues. CDR3 nucleotides: TGTGCCGTAAACCCTGGAGGGCAAGGGACCCAGTACTTC. Its translation is CAVNPGGQGTQYF.

The rearrangement links TRBV19 to TRBJ1-5; TRBD1 matches 9 bases. Germline V gene sequence: CDR1 LNHDA, CDR2 SQIVND (reference sequence). J was trimmed by 6 bases and V by 7 bases; bases with no gene match: 4. This CDR3 contains 13 residues. The CDR3 DNA reads as TGTGCCAGTAACAGGGGGCTTGGTCAGCCCCAGCATTTT. Protein: CASNRGLGQPQHF.

The chain has TRBV11-3 and TRBJ2-2; 7 nucleotides line up with TRBD2. Germline V gene sequence: CDR1 SGHNT, CDR2 YENEEA. There are 16 residues in the CDR3. Trimming removed 5 bases from V and 5 bases from J; junction bases left unmatched: 11. In nucleotides, the CDR3 is TGTGCCAGCAGCCCGCGGCTAGCGGTGCGGACCGGGGAGCTGTTTTTT. It codes for CASSPRLAVRTGELFF. The complete variable domain, with remaining parts taken from reference TRBV11-3 and TRBJ2-2, reads EAGVVQSPRYKIIEKKQPVAFWCNPISGHNTLYWYLQNLGQGPELLIRYENEEAVDDSQLPKDRFSAERLKGVDSTLKIQPAELGDSAVYLCASSPRLAVRTGELFFGEGSRLTVL.

Note on this clone: At one of its ends the junction is not consistent with the germline gene, which may arise from a read error. The CDR3 here is CSSSQDRAEIGYTF. Written as DNA, the CDR3 is TGCTCCAGCAGCCAGGACAGGGCAGAGATTGGCTACACCTTC. The chain links TRBV5-1 to TRBJ1-2, with 8 bases lining up with TRBD1. This CDR3 spans 14 amino acids. CDR1 is SGHRS, CDR2 YFSETQ, per germline.

The CDR3 DNA is TGTGCCAGCAGTCCGGCGGGGGGGTCCTACGAGCAGTACTTC. This codes for CASSPAGGSYEQYF. V and J are TRBV6-2 or TRBV6-3 and TRBJ2-7, with TRBD2 matching over 9 bases. CDR1 is MNHEY, CDR2 SVGEGT, per germline. The CDR3 covers 14 residues. J gave up 1 base and V 5 bases, and 3 bases lay outside the gene matches.

This chain's CDR3 is CASSLLGWEEYF. CDR3 coding DNA: TGTGCCAGCAGCCTACTGGGCTGGGAGGAGTACTTC. V usage is TRBV21-1 and J usage is TRBJ2-7; the tabulated D call, TRBD2, remains unverified against the DNA. TRBV21-1 constitutes a pseudogene. This CDR3 is built from 12 residues.

The chain combines TRBV30 with TRBJ1-2; a possible D gene is TRBD1 (5 bases). V lost 8 bases and J 0 bases, leaving 13 bases between the germline ends. Germline values: CDR1 GTSNPN, CDR2 SVGIG (reference sequence). The CDR3 totals 13 residues. CDR3 loop: CALEQTANYGYTF. CDR3 DNA: TGTGCCCTAGAACAGACAGCTAACTATGGCTACACCTTC.

The rearrangement joins TRBV3-1 (or the pseudogene TRBV3-2) to TRBJ2-3; 16 positions match TRBD2. The CDR3 is made up of 20 amino acids. The trim removed 5 bases at V and 5 bases at J, leaving 16 bases unmatched. Germline V gene sequence: CDR1 LGHDT, CDR2 YNNKEL (reference sequence). CDR3: CASSSRGLAGGPMEKDTQYF. The CDR3 bases are TGTGCCAGCAGCTCCCGGGGACTAGCGGGGGGGCCAATGGAGAAAGATACGCAGTATTTT.

The rearrangement links TRBV4-1 to TRBJ1-3; 7 nucleotides line up with TRBD1. From germline, CDR1 is MGHRA and CDR2 YSYEKL. With 1 base clipped from V and 0 bases from J, the junction kept 9 bases outside the gene matches. The CDR3 runs to 18 residues. The CDR3 loop is CASSQGLIGGASGNTIYF. The CDR3 DNA is TGCGCCAGCAGCCAAGGTTTAATAGGGGGCGCCTCTGGAAACACCATATATTTT.

The V call is TRBV6-5, the J call TRBJ1-1; D is uncertain. This CDR3 is built from 14 residues. V was pared by 7 bases and J by 0 bases, with 12 bases between. Germline-derived CDR1 and CDR2 are MNHEY and SVGAGI. The DNA for the CDR3 is TGTGCCAGCAAGGATACAGCCGTGAACACTGAAGCTTTCTTT. Translated, it gives CASKDTAVNTEAFF.